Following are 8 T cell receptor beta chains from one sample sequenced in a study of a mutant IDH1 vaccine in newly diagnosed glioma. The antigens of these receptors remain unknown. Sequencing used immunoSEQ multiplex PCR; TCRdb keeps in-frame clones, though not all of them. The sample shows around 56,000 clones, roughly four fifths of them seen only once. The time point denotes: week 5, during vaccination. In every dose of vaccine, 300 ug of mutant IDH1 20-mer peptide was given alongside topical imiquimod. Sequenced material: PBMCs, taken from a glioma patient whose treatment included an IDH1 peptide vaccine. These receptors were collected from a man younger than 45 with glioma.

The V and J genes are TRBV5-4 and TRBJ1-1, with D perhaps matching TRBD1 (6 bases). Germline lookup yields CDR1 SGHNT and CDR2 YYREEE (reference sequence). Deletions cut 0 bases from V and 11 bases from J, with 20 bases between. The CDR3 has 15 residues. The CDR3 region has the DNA TGTGCCAGCAGCTTGGTTAGGGGCGAGGGGGTTGCCGCTTTCTTT. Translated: CASSLVRGEGVAAFF.

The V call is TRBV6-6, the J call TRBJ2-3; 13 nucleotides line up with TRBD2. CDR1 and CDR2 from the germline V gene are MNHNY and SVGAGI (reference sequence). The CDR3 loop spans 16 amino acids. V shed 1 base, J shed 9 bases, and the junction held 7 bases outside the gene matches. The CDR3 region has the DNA TGTGCCAGCAGTTACTTGGGACTAGCGGGGAGGGGAACGCAGTATTTT. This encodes CASSYLGLAGRGTQYF.

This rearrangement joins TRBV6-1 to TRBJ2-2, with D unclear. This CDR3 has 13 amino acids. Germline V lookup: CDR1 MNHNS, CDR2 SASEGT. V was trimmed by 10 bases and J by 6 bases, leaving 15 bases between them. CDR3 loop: CANSVEGSGELFF. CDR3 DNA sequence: TGTGCCAACTCCGTTGAAGGGTCCGGGGAGCTGTTTTTT.

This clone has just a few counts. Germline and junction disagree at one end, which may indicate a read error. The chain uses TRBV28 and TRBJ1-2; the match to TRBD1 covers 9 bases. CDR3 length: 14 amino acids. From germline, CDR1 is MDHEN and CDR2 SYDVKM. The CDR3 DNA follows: TGTGCCAGCAATTTACAGGGGGCGTATGGTGGCTACACCTTC. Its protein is CASNLQGAYGGYTF.

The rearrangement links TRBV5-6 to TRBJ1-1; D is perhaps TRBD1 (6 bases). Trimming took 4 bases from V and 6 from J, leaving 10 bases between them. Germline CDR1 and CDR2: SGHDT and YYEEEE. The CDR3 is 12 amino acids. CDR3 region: CASSPTGAEAFF. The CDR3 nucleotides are TGTGCCAGCAGCCCGACAGGCGCTGAAGCTTTCTTT.

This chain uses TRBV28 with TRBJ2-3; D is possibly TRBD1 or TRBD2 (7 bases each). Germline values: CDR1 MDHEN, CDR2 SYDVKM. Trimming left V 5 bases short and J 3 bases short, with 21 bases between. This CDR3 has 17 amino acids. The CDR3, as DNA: TGTGCCAGCAGTCGATTCAGGGGGAGGGGAACAACAGATACGCAGTATTTT. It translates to CASSRFRGRGTTDTQYF.

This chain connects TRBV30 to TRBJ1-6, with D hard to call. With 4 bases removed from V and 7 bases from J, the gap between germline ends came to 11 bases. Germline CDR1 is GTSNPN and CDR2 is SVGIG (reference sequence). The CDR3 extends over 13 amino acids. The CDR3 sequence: CAWNPQLNSPLHF. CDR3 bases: TGTGCCTGGAATCCTCAATTAAATTCACCCCTCCACTTT.

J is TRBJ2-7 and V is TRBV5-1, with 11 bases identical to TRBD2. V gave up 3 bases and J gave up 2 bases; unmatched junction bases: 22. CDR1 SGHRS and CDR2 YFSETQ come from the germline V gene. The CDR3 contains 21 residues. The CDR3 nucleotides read TGCGCCAGCAGCTCACGTCCAGCTATTAGCGGGGGGGCCCAGAACCCCTACGAGCAGTACTTC. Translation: CASSSRPAISGGAQNPYEQYF.